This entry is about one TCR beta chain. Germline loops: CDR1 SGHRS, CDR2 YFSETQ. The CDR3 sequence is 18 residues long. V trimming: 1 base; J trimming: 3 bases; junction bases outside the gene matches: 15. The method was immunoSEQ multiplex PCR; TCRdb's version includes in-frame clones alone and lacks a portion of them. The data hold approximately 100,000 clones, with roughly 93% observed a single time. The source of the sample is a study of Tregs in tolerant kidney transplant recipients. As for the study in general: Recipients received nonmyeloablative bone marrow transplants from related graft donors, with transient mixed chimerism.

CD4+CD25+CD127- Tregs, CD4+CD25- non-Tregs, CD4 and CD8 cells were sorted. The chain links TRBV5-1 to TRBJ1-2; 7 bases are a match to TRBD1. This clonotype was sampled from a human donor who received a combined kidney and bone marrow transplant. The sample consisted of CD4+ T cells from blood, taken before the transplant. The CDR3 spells CASSLYESGRGRDYGYTF. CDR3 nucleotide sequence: TGCGCCAGCAGCTTGTATGAGTCCGGGAGGGGGCGCGACTATGGCTACACCTTC. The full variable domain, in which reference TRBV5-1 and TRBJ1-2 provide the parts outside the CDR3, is KAGVTQTPRYLIKTRGQQVTLSCSPISGHRSVSWYQQTPGQGLQFLFEYFSETQRNKGNFPGRFSGRQFSNSRSEMNVSTLELGDSALYLCASSLYESGRGRDYGYTFGSGTRLTVV.